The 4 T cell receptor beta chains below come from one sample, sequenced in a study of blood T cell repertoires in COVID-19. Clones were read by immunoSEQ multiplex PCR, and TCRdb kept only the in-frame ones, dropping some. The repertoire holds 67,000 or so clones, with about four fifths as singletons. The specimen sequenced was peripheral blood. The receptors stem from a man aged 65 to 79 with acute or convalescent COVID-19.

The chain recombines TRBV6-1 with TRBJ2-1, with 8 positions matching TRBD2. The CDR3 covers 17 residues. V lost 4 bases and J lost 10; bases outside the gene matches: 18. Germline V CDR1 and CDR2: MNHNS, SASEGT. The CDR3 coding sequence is TGTGCCAGCAGTGTACCGGCCGGGACTAGTTTGATTCGGGAGCAGTTCTTC. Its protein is CASSVPAGTSLIREQFF.

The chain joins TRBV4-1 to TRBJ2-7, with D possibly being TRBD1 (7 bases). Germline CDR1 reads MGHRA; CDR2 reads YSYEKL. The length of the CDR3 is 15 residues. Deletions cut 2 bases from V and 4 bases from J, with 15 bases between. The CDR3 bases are TGCGCCAGCAGCCAAAGTCAGGGGGAGGCTTACGAGCAGTACTTC. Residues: CASSQSQGEAYEQYF.

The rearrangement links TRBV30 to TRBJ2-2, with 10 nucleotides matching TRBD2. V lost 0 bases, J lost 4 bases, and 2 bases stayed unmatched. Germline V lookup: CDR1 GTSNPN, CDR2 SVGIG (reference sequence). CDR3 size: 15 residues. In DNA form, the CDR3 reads TGTGCCTGGAGTGTACTAGCGGGAACCACCGGGGAGCTGTTTTTT. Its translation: CAWSVLAGTTGELFF. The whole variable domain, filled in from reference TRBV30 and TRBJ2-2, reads SQTIHQWPATLVQPVGSPLSLECTVEGTSNPNLYWYRQAAGRGLQLLFYSVGIGQISSEVPQNLSASRPQDRQFILSSKKLLLSDSGFYLCAWSVLAGTTGELFFGEGSRLTVL.

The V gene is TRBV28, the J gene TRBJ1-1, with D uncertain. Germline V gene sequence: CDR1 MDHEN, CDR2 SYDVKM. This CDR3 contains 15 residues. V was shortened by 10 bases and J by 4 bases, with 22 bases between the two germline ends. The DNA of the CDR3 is TGTGCCACCGGAGGACGTGCCCCGTCGGTCACTGAAGCTTTCTTT. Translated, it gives CATGGRAPSVTEAFF.